The clone carrying this T cell receptor (beta chain) has only a few counts. Its antigen remains unidentified. The data derive from a study of T cell responses to AZD1222 COVID-19 vaccine. Profiled with immunoSEQ multiplex PCR; TCRdb holds only in-frame clones, not every one. The table has about 120,000 clones, roughly 87% seen once. Study-wide results and caveats: Spike was spanned by vaccine-associated CD4 TCRs, with dominance at 160-218 and 743-854. Spike-specific TCR breadth rose after two AZD1222 doses, and depth rose as well. The donor group comprised mostly white British people and more females; the analysis possibly underestimated clonal diversity. Among those given AZD1222, only five or six were seropositive at baseline.

The V end was cut by 2 bases, the J end by 3 bases, with 10 bases between. CDR3 length equals 15 residues. Looked up from germline, CDR1 is LNHDA and CDR2 is SQIVND (reference sequence). This TCR derives from an adult in good health. The starting material was peripheral blood, obtained on day 0 of AZD1222 vaccination. The chain links TRBV19 to TRBJ1-4; weak D call: TRBD1 (5 bases). The CDR3 sequence is CASSISGAPNEKLFF. The CDR3 nucleotides read TGTGCCAGTAGTATAAGTGGGGCGCCTAATGAAAAACTGTTTTTT. Variable domain in full (rest from reference TRBV19 and TRBJ1-4): DGGITQSPKYLFRKEGQNVTLSCEQNLNHDAMYWYRQDPGQGLRLIYYSQIVNDFQKGDIAEGYSVSREKKESFPLTVTSAQKNPTAFYLCASSISGAPNEKLFFGSGTQLSVL.